This is a list of T cell receptor beta chains from one sample in a study of patients and donors after allogeneic stem cell transplantation. TCRdb called the RT-PCR reads again in MiXCR, with one record for every CDR3 protein. Of about 960,000 distinct CDR3 sequences detected, more than 15% appear once; the ten largest clones hold 5% to 7.5%. What was sequenced was blood, either unsorted or a sorted T cell fraction (not recorded which). These receptors all come from a human donor who was either an allogeneic HSCT recipient or a stem cell or donor lymphocyte infusion donor (not recorded which). It is not recorded whose cells these are; they may come from a transplant donor. CDR3s include the opening cysteine and the closing phenylalanine or tryptophan. A D gene is named only where the DNA matches it firmly. The listing skips clone size in some rows; elsewhere it reads once, few, many or a size class.

v_call	clone_size	j_call	d_call	cdr3_nt	cdr3_aa
TRBV20-1	-	TRBJ1-5	-	TGCAGTGCTAGCCCAGGGCTGGATCAGCCCCAGCATTTT	CSASPGLDQPQHF
TRBV20-1	-	TRBJ2-5	TRBD2	TGCAGTGCTAGAAACACTATGACTAGCGGGACAGAGACCCAGTACTTC	CSARNTMTSGTETQYF
TRBV7-2	few	TRBJ1-4	-	TGTGCCAGCAGCCCCCGGAGCAGTTCGAATGAAAAACTGTTTTTT	CASSPRSSSNEKLFF
TRBV28	few	TRBJ1-6	-	TGTGCCAGCAGTACCAGACTGGGCAGGAATTCACCCCTCCACTTT	CASSTRLGRNSPLHF
TRBV20-1	-	TRBJ2-5	-	TGCAGTGCTAGAGCCAGGGAAAGGACCCAGTACTTC	CSARARERTQYF
TRBV4-3	-	TRBJ2-5	TRBD2	TGCGCCAGCAGCCAAGATTTACTAGCGGGGGTGGGGGTAGAGACCCAGTACTTC	CASSQDLLAGVGVETQYF
TRBV30	-	TRBJ1-2	-	TGTGCCTGGAGTGTAGGGGTCGGCTATGGCTACACCTTC	CAWSVGVGYGYTF
TRBV5-1	many	TRBJ1-4	TRBD1	TGTGCCAGCAGCTCCGGGACAGTAAATGAAAAACTGTTTTTT	CASSSGTVNEKLFF
TRBV5-6	-	TRBJ1-5	-	TGTGCCTCGGAGAGGTGGGGTAGGGATCAGCCCCAGCATTTT	CASERWGRDQPQHF
TRBV20-1	-	TRBJ2-7	-	TGCAGTGCTAGAGATATCGGCAGGGGAAACTACGAGCAGTACTTC	CSARDIGRGNYEQYF
TRBV15	few	TRBJ2-5	TRBD1	TGTGCCACCAGCAGACAGGGGGCGGGTGGGGAGACCCAGTACTTC	CATSRQGAGGETQYF
TRBV3-1	-	TRBJ2-3	TRBD2	TGTGCCAGCAGCCAAGATCGTGGGACTACACGTGGTACGCAGTATTTT	CASSQDRGTTRGTQYF
TRBV5-5	few	TRBJ2-3	-	TGTGCCAGCAGCGGTGATTATAGGTCAGATACGCAGTATTTT	CASSGDYRSDTQYF
TRBV24-1	-	TRBJ1-2	-	TGTGCCACCAGTGATCGACAAACTTATGGCTACACCTTC	CATSDRQTYGYTF
TRBV10-3	-	TRBJ2-7	-	TGTGCCATCAGTGAGGCCAACCCAAACATCTACGAGCAGTACTTC	CAISEANPNIYEQYF
TRBV7-3	few	TRBJ1-1	-	TGTGCCAGCAGCTTTCTTCCCGTTGGTTTAGGAGCTTTCTTT	CASSFLPVGLGAFF
TRBV11-2	few	TRBJ1-6	TRBD1	TGTGCCAGCAGCACCCGGACAGGGTTCAATCACCCAAAAAATAATTCACCCCTCCACTTT	CASSTRTGFNHPKNNSPLHF
TRBV12-3/TRBV12-4	few	TRBJ1-4	TRBD1	TGTGCCAGCAGTTTCCAAGGACAGGGGGAAAAACTGTTTTTT	CASSFQGQGEKLFF
TRBV5-1	-	TRBJ1-4	-	TGCGCCAGCAGCTTGGCGGGTATAGAGGGTGAAAAACTGTTTTTT	CASSLAGIEGEKLFF
TRBV4-2	few	TRBJ2-3	-	TGTGCCAGCAGCCAAGAACGACTGGCGGGCACAGATACGCAGTATTTT	CASSQERLAGTDTQYF
TRBV7-3	-	TRBJ2-3	-	TGTGCCAGCAGCTTAACCAGGGCAGGGTTCACAGATACGCAGTATTTT	CASSLTRAGFTDTQYF
TRBV20-1	-	TRBJ1-5	-	TGCAGTGCTAGAAAAGGGGGTAGCAATCAGCCCCAGCATTTT	CSARKGGSNQPQHF
TRBV5-1	-	TRBJ2-7	TRBD1	TGCGCCAGCAGCACCCTTGGGACAGGGGTCCACGAGCAGTACTTC	CASSTLGTGVHEQYF
TRBV7-8	-	TRBJ2-6	-	TGTGCCAGCAGCTTAGAGCCAGTAGCTGGGGCCAACGTCCTGACTTTC	CASSLEPVAGANVLTF
TRBV6-1	-	TRBJ2-1	-	TGTGCCAGCAGTAGGCCGGGACACCAAGACAATGAGCAGTTCTTC	CASSRPGHQDNEQFF
TRBV7-2	-	TRBJ2-1	-	TGTGCCAGCAGCTTAGAGGCTAGCAGGGGGGGATCGGAGCAGTTCTTC	CASSLEASRGGSEQFF
TRBV20-1	-	TRBJ1-5	-	TGCAGTGCTGTTACCCAGGGGCGAGTAGATCAGCCCCAGCATTTT	CSAVTQGRVDQPQHF
TRBV15	-	TRBJ1-1	TRBD1	TGTGCCACCAGCCCCTACAGGGGCCGCGAAGCTTTCTTT	CATSPYRGREAFF
TRBV9	few	TRBJ2-1	TRBD2	TGTGCCAGCAGCGTAGGGAATAGCGGGGGCAACAATGAGCAGTTCTTC	CASSVGNSGGNNEQFF
TRBV29-1	-	TRBJ2-7	TRBD1	TGCAGCACAAGGACAGGGGACGAGCAGTACTTC	CSTRTGDEQYF
TRBV4-1	once	TRBJ2-5	TRBD1	TGCGCCAGCAGCCAAGATCGGGACAGGGGGTCGGAGACCCAGTACTTC	CASSQDRDRGSETQYF
TRBV5-1	few	TRBJ2-7	TRBD2	TGCGCCAGCAGCCGACTAGCGGGGGCGGAAGAGCAGTACTTC	CASSRLAGAEEQYF
TRBV7-8	few	TRBJ1-2	-	TGTGCCAGCAGCTTAAGAACCGCGGGGGGTAACTATGGCTACACCTTC	CASSLRTAGGNYGYTF
TRBV7-6	few	TRBJ1-2	-	TGTGCCAGCAGCTTAAATTCCGGAGACTCTCACGGCTACACCTTC	CASSLNSGDSHGYTF
TRBV19	-	TRBJ2-5	TRBD2	TGTGCCAGTAGTATTAGGGGACTAGCGGGCCCTTTTAAAGAGACCCAGTACTTC	CASSIRGLAGPFKETQYF
TRBV6-1	few	TRBJ2-7	-	TGTGCCAGCACCAAGACAGGTACCTTCTCCTACGAGCAGTACTTC	CASTKTGTFSYEQYF
TRBV6-2/TRBV6-3	-	TRBJ2-1	-	TGTGCCAGCAGCCATGACAGGTCACCCAGCTCCTACAATGAGCAGTTCTTC	CASSHDRSPSSYNEQFF
TRBV7-6	-	TRBJ2-1	-	TGTGCCAGCAGCCCGGGACTTCGAAGCTCCTACAATGAGCAGTTCTTC	CASSPGLRSSYNEQFF
TRBV12-3/TRBV12-4	many	TRBJ1-1	-	TGTGCCAGCAGTCTCTACGGGACCGCCGAAGCTTTCTTT	CASSLYGTAEAFF
TRBV5-6	few	TRBJ1-2	TRBD1	TGTGCCAGCAGCTTGCTGTGGGGGACAGGGCCCGGCTACACCTTC	CASSLLWGTGPGYTF
TRBV7-2	-	TRBJ2-1	-	TGTGCCAGCAGCTTTTACCAAGGCCAGAGCTCCTACAATGAGCAGTTCTTC	CASSFYQGQSSYNEQFF
TRBV18	few	TRBJ1-1	-	TGTGCCAGCTCACCAAAGGACAGGAACACTGAAGCTTTCTTT	CASSPKDRNTEAFF
TRBV6-1	-	TRBJ2-3	-	TGTGCCAGCACCTCCCCCGTGGGTCAGGCAGATACGCAGTATTTT	CASTSPVGQADTQYF
TRBV29-1	few	TRBJ2-3	-	TGCAGCGTTGCTCTCAAGCTAAACACAGATACGCAGTATTTT	CSVALKLNTDTQYF
TRBV18	-	TRBJ2-1	-	TGTGCCAGCTCACCATCGGGCTTGAAAGTGGAGCAGTTCTTC	CASSPSGLKVEQFF
TRBV20-1	few	TRBJ2-7	TRBD2	TGCAGTGCTAGCGGACTAGCAACCTACGAGCAGTACTTC	CSASGLATYEQYF
TRBV7-2	-	TRBJ1-1	-	TGTGCCAGCAGCACATATACCCGGGGGATTTCAGGAGCTTTCTTT	CASSTYTRGISGAFF
TRBV12-3/TRBV12-4	many	TRBJ1-5	-	TGTGCCAGCAGTTCAGGGAGAGAAAGCAATCAGCCCCAGCATTTT	CASSSGRESNQPQHF
TRBV11-2	-	TRBJ2-7	-	TGTGCCAGCAGCTTAGAGGTGACTAGTCAAGGCTACGAGCAGTACTTC	CASSLEVTSQGYEQYF
TRBV4-3	-	TRBJ2-3	-	TGCGCCAGCAGCTACGTGGGTCTGGTTCCGATGACGCAGTATTTT	CASSYVGLVPMTQYF
TRBV5-1	many	TRBJ2-1	-	TGCGCCAGCAGCTTGGTAGCGGTCTCCTACAATGAGCAGTTCTTC	CASSLVAVSYNEQFF